These 23 T cell receptor beta chains were all obtained from the same sample, sequenced in a study of CD8 T cells in Susac syndrome. An amount of RNA that ranged from about 0.45 to 1 ug was reverse transcribed with random hexamers. In TCRdb, the immunoSEQ multiplex PCR reads were re-called with MiXCR into one record per CDR3 protein. Of under 200,000 distinct CDR3 sequences in the sample, about 91% were seen once. Sequencing was carried out using CD4+ T cells from PBMCs. The receptor set was obtained from a human donor with Susac syndrome.

The CDR3 region is CASSERGTASYNEQFF. Written as DNA, the CDR3 is TGTGCCAGCAGTGAAAGGGGTACAGCCTCCTACAATGAGCAGTTCTTC. The rearrangement uses TRBV6-1 and TRBJ2-1; TRBD1 might be the D (5 bases). Trimming stripped 2 bases from V and 0 bases from J, with 11 bases between. From germline, CDR1 is MNHNS and CDR2 SASEGT. CDR3 length: 16 residues.

The chain is built from TRBV4-1 and TRBJ1-6, with TRBD1 identical over 7 bases. The V and J ends lost 1 base and 5 bases, in that order; junction bases with no gene match: 5. This CDR3 comprises 16 residues. The germline gives CDR1 MGHRA, CDR2 YSYEKL. The CDR3 sequence: CASSQVGQVDNSPLHF. The CDR3 DNA sequence: TGCGCCAGCAGCCAAGTTGGACAGGTCGATAATTCACCCCTCCACTTT.

The CDR3 DNA sequence: TGTGCCAACAGCGATACAGGGGGCAATCAGCCCCAGCATTTT. It yields the protein CANSDTGGNQPQHF. The chain joins TRBV12-3 or TRBV12-4 to TRBJ1-5; 7 bases align to TRBD1. Trimming cost V 10 bases and J 2 bases; bases outside gene matches: 8. The CDR3 sequence is 14 residues long.

In DNA, the CDR3 is TGTGCCAGCAGTCCAAGAGCTGGAAACACCATATATTTT. Its protein product is CASSPRAGNTIYF. V and J are TRBV13 and TRBJ1-3, with unresolved D. This CDR3 has 13 amino acids. V lost 6 bases, J lost 2 bases, and 8 bases lay in between. Germline V gene lookup returns CDR1 PRHDT and CDR2 FYEKMQ (reference sequence). Complete variable domain (other parts from reference TRBV13 and TRBJ1-3): AAGVIQSPRHLIKEKRETATLKCYPIPRHDTVYWYQQGPGQDPQFLISFYEKMQSDKGSIPDRFSAQQFSDYHSELNMSSLELGDSALYFCASSPRAGNTIYFGEGSWLTVV.

The chain carries TRBV20-1 and TRBJ1-5; D remains unclear. Germline values: CDR1 DFQATT, CDR2 SNEGSKA (reference sequence). This CDR3 has 14 residues. V lost 0 bases and J lost 0, with 6 bases in between. The CDR3: CSARELNSNQPQHF. In nucleotides, the CDR3 is TGCAGTGCTAGAGAACTCAATAGCAATCAGCCCCAGCATTTT.

V gene TRBV11-2 combines with J gene TRBJ2-7; possibly TRBD1 for D (6 bases). There are 14 residues in the CDR3. CDR1 and CDR2 (germline): SGHAT, FQNNGV. The V and J ends lost 7 bases and 7 bases respectively, with 20 bases between them. For the CDR3, the DNA is TGTGCCAGCACCTCCGTGGGGCAAGGGGGTGAGCAGTACTTC. This sequence encodes CASTSVGQGGEQYF.

The chain carries TRBV2 and TRBJ2-1; the D gene is possibly TRBD1 (5 bases). CDR1 is SNHLY and CDR2 is FYNNEI in the germline V gene. Trimming removed 8 bases from V and 7 bases from J, with 15 bases in between. This CDR3 contains 13 residues. The CDR3 loop reads CASWTLRGNEQFF. The CDR3 bases are TGTGCCAGCTGGACATTGCGTGGGAATGAGCAGTTCTTC.

The V gene is TRBV5-1, the J gene TRBJ2-4, with D perhaps matching TRBD1 (5 bases). Trimming removed 4 bases at V and 3 bases at J, with 8 bases between. CDR1 and CDR2 (germline): SGHRS, YFSETQ. This CDR3 spans 13 amino acids. The CDR3 DNA follows: TGCGCCAGCAGCCCCGACAGCAAAAACATTCAGTACTTC. This translates into CASSPDSKNIQYF. Drawing the rest from reference TRBV5-1 and TRBJ2-4, the complete variable domain is KAGVTQTPRYLIKTRGQQVTLSCSPISGHRSVSWYQQTPGQGLQFLFEYFSETQRNKGNFPGRFSGRQFSNSRSEMNVSTLELGDSALYLCASSPDSKNIQYFGAGTRLSVL.

This chain links TRBV6-2 or TRBV6-3 with TRBJ2-5; 9 nucleotides match TRBD2. V trimming: 1 base; J trimming: 6 bases; junction bases outside the gene matches: 6. Germline loops: CDR1 MNHEY, CDR2 SVGEGT. The CDR3 runs 15 residues. The CDR3 is CASSYFSSGVQTQYF. In DNA, the CDR3 is TGTGCCAGCAGTTACTTTTCTAGCGGGGTCCAGACCCAGTACTTC.

This chain connects TRBV9 to TRBJ2-7; 7 bases are shared with TRBD1. The CDR3 has 14 amino acids. Trimming cost V 1 base and J 1 base; bases outside gene matches: 2. The germline V gene has CDR1 SGDLS and CDR2 YYNGEE. As DNA, the CDR3 is TGTGCCAGCAGCGTAAGGGACAGATCCTACGAGCAGTACTTC. Its translation is CASSVRDRSYEQYF.

The V gene is TRBV6-5, the J gene TRBJ1-1, with D unresolved. From germline, CDR1 is MNHEY and CDR2 SVGAGI. This CDR3 comprises 14 residues. The ends were cut back, 1 base at V and 1 base at J, with 7 bases in the middle. This CDR3 reads CASSYFAGNTEAFF. As DNA, the CDR3 is TGTGCCAGCAGTTACTTTGCGGGGAACACTGAAGCTTTCTTT.

The V gene is TRBV3-1, the J gene TRBJ1-1; D gene uncertain. Germline V gene lookup returns CDR1 LGHDT and CDR2 YNNKEL (reference sequence). The V end lost 0 bases, the J end lost 5 bases, and 7 bases lay between the germline ends. The CDR3 is made up of 13 amino acids. For the CDR3, the DNA is TGTGCCAGCAGCCAAGAGGGGAGAACTGAAGCTTTCTTT. Its protein is CASSQEGRTEAFF.

V is TRBV5-1 and J is TRBJ2-1, with TRBD1 matching over 9 bases. CDR1 and CDR2 from the germline V gene are SGHRS and YFSETQ. The CDR3 loop spans 15 amino acids. V shed 4 bases, J shed 7 bases, and the junction held 9 bases outside the gene matches. The CDR3 sequence is CASSLNRGLRNEQFF. The DNA for the CDR3 is TGCGCCAGCAGCCTTAACAGGGGGCTAAGAAATGAGCAGTTCTTC.

The chain uses TRBV7-2 and TRBJ2-1; D is uncertain. The CDR3 sequence is 14 residues long. V lost 1 base and J lost 5, with 9 bases in between. Germline CDR1 is SGHTA and CDR2 is FQGNSA. CDR3 nucleotide sequence: TGTGCCAGCAGCTTAGATCCCAGTCACAATGAGCAGTTCTTC. Its translation is CASSLDPSHNEQFF.

The genes are TRBV7-9 and TRBJ1-2; D may be TRBD1 (5 bases). Germline V CDR1 and CDR2: SEHNR, FQNEAQ (reference sequence). V was cut by 0 bases and J by 7 bases, with 12 bases left in between. CDR3 length: 14 residues. The CDR3: CASSLARGEGGYTF. The CDR3 DNA reads TGTGCCAGCAGCTTAGCGCGGGGGGAAGGTGGCTACACCTTC.

V and J are TRBV2 and TRBJ2-1; 10 nucleotides line up with TRBD2. Germline-derived CDR1 and CDR2 are SNHLY and FYNNEI. This CDR3 spans 16 amino acids. The ends lost 9 bases at V and 5 bases at J; junction bases unmatched: 13. CDR3 sequence: CARGDATSGDNNEQFF. DNA of the CDR3: TGTGCCAGGGGTGACGCTACTAGCGGGGATAACAATGAGCAGTTCTTC.

The rearrangement uses TRBV20-1 and TRBJ2-7; 8 bases are shared with TRBD2. The CDR3 has 14 amino acids. The trim removed 3 bases at V and 3 bases at J, leaving 7 bases unmatched. Germline V gene sequence: CDR1 DFQATT, CDR2 SNEGSKA (reference sequence). CDR3 region: CSARGAGGLYEQYF. CDR3 bases: TGCAGTGCTAGGGGGGCGGGAGGCCTCTACGAGCAGTACTTC.

The gene calls are TRBV28 and TRBJ2-2; 9 bases fit TRBD1. The CDR3 length is 17 residues. Trimming took 5 bases from V and 5 from J; bases not matched to a gene: 12. CDR1 is MDHEN and CDR2 is SYDVKM in the germline V gene. This CDR3 reads CASSPPRQGGLTGELFF. The DNA for the CDR3 is TGTGCCAGCAGTCCTCCCCGACAGGGGGGACTTACCGGGGAGCTGTTTTTT.

J is TRBJ2-3 and V is TRBV9, with TRBD2 matching over 9 bases. The CDR3 contains 17 residues. Germline V lookup: CDR1 SGDLS, CDR2 YYNGEE. J lost 4 bases, V lost 0 bases, and 9 bases had no gene match. The CDR3 spells CASSVDGAGGGADTQYF. CDR3 nucleotide sequence: TGTGCCAGCAGCGTAGATGGAGCGGGAGGAGGGGCAGATACGCAGTATTTT.

V is TRBV5-1 and J is TRBJ2-3, with D possibly matching TRBD2 (6 bases). This CDR3 contains 18 residues. The germline V gene has CDR1 SGHRS and CDR2 YFSETQ. The germline V and J ends were trimmed by 0 bases and 2 bases, with 19 bases remaining between them. The CDR3 DNA sequence: TGCGCCAGCAGCTTGGGACTCGGGAGCGCGCGGAACACAGATACGCAGTATTTT. The encoded protein is CASSLGLGSARNTDTQYF.

The rearrangement uses TRBV6-5 and TRBJ2-1; the match to TRBD1 covers 7 bases. CDR3 length equals 13 residues. CDR1 and CDR2 (germline): MNHEY, SVGAGI. With V trimmed by 7 bases and J by 4 bases, 4 bases remained unmatched. The CDR3 DNA sequence: TGTGCCAGCACCCCGGGACAGTACAATGAGCAGTTCTTC. Protein: CASTPGQYNEQFF.

This chain uses TRBV7-2 with TRBJ1-2; TRBD1 is a possible D gene (6 bases). Germline loops: CDR1 SGHTA, CDR2 FQGNSA. The V end was cut by 3 bases, the J end by 4 bases, with 18 bases between. CDR3 length: 16 amino acids. The DNA for the CDR3 is TGTGCCAGCAGCTTCCCCGACAGGATGGCCTTCTATGGCTACACCTTC. Protein product: CASSFPDRMAFYGYTF.

The rearrangement joins TRBV14 to TRBJ2-6, with 12 nucleotides matching TRBD2. Germline CDR1 is SGHDN and CDR2 is FVKESK. Unmatched junction bases numbered 6, after V lost 3 bases and J lost 0 bases. The CDR3 contains 19 residues. This CDR3 is CASSQSSGRALSGANVLTF. CDR3 nucleotides: TGTGCCAGCAGCCAGTCTAGCGGGAGGGCTCTCTCTGGGGCCAACGTCCTGACTTTC.